These 5 T cell receptor beta chains were all obtained from the same sample, sequenced in a study of cytomegalovirus exposure and HLA in healthy donors. PCR amplification relied on 60 Vbeta primers (plus 13 Jbeta primers). Measured with immunoSEQ multiplex PCR; TCRdb has only the in-frame clones, and not every one. This table holds some 160,000 clones, approximately 81% found once. The sequenced sample consisted of PBMCs. The receptors stem from a woman between 40 and 55 years old in good health and CMV-seropositive.

The chain uses TRBV2 and TRBJ2-2, with D tentatively TRBD1 (6 bases). CDR3 length: 15 residues. Germline assignment: CDR1 SNHLY and CDR2 FYNNEI. V lost 2 bases and J 3 bases, leaving 10 bases between the germline ends. The CDR3 DNA is TGTGCCAGCAGTGAACGGTCAGGGGACACCGGGGAGCTGTTTTTT. This encodes CASSERSGDTGELFF.

The rearrangement uses TRBV7-2 and TRBJ2-4; tentatively, D is TRBD2 (6 bases). The CDR3 is made up of 17 amino acids. Germline V gives CDR1 SGHTA, CDR2 FQGNSA. The V end lost 1 base, the J end lost 2 bases, and 15 bases lay between the germline ends. CDR3 DNA: TGTGCCAGCAGCTTAGGAGGGAGCGGGTGGTCCAAAAACATTCAGTACTTC. Its protein product is CASSLGGSGWSKNIQYF.

The genes are TRBV5-1 and TRBJ2-1; 7 nucleotides line up with TRBD2. The germline V gene encodes CDR1 SGHRS and CDR2 YFSETQ. After removal of 0 bases from V and 2 bases from J, the junction contained 14 bases not matched to a gene. The CDR3 covers 19 residues. CDR3 sequence reads: CASSLETSFRSDPYNEQFF. CDR3 nucleotides: TGCGCCAGCAGCTTGGAGACTAGCTTTAGATCGGACCCCTACAATGAGCAGTTCTTC.

This chain connects TRBV5-1 to TRBJ1-6, with 8 positions matching TRBD1. Losses at the gene ends were 4 bases for V and 7 bases for J; bases not matched to a gene: 10. This CDR3 is built from 16 residues. The germline V gene encodes CDR1 SGHRS and CDR2 YFSETQ. CDR3 in DNA: TGCGCCAGCAGCATAGGGACAGGCCGGGGGAATTCACCCCTCCACTTT. Translated, it gives CASSIGTGRGNSPLHF.

The table lists this clone with a few counts. The genes are TRBV11-3 and TRBJ2-7; 9 bases fit TRBD2. This CDR3 has 14 amino acids. The J segment lost 3 bases and the V segment lost 2 bases, leaving 2 bases of the junction unmatched. CDR1 and CDR2 from the germline V gene are SGHNT and YENEEA. Written as DNA, the CDR3 is TGTGCCAGCAGCTTATCTAGCGGGAACTACGAGCAGTACTTC. This encodes CASSLSSGNYEQYF.